Sequencing of this T cell receptor (beta chain) was carried out in a study of graft-versus-host responses after intestinal transplantation. Study-level information: The whole recipient group had anti-thymocyte globulin induction followed by tacrolimus and steroids for roughly 3 years.

The table came from immunoSEQ multiplex PCR; TCRdb's copy has only in-frame clones and leaves some out. The sample lists about 21,000 clones, about 60% occurring once. Findings and caveats of the study: Researchers found peak circulating GvH clone levels linked to early post-transplant HvG declines.

CDR1 is KGHSH, CDR2 LQKENI, per germline. V gave up 3 bases and J gave up 6 bases, with 11 bases separating them. The CDR3 extends over 13 amino acids. The J gene is TRBJ1-2, the V gene TRBV18; D is ambiguous. This material consisted of alloreactive CD4+ T cells from a mixed lymphocyte reaction culture, taken before intestinal transplant. The sample's subset: CFSE-low proliferating T cells sorted from roughly 6-day pre-transplant mixed lymphocyte reaction (GvH or HvG direction). The sequence derives from a human patient who received an intestinal transplant. CDR3 sequence reads: CASSPDAGDGYTF. CDR3 in DNA: TGTGCCAGCTCACCGGACGCCGGGGATGGCTACACCTTC.